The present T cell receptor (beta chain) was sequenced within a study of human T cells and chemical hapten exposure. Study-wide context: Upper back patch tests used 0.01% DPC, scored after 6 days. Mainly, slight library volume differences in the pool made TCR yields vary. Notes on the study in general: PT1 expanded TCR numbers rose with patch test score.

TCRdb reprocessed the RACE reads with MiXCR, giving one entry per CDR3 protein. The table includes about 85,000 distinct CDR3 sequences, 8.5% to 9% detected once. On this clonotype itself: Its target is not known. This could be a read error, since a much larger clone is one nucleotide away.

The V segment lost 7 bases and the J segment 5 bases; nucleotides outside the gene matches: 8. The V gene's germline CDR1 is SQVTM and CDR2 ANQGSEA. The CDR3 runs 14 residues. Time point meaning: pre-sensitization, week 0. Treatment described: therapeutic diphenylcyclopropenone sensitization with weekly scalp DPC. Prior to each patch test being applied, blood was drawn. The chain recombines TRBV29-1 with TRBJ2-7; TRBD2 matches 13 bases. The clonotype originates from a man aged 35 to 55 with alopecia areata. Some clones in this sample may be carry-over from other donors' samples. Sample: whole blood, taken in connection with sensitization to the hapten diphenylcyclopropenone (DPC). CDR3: CSEETSGRADEQYF. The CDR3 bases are TGCAGCGAAGAAACTAGCGGGAGGGCCGACGAGCAGTACTTC.